The clone carrying this TCR beta chain has ten or more counts. The antigen is undetermined. The starting material, 2 million PBMCs stored at -80 C, gave rise to the unsorted libraries. These data are taken from a study of neurological immune-mediated disorders. Germline lookup yields CDR1 LNHNV and CDR2 YYDKDF (reference sequence). This CDR3 spans 15 amino acids. V lost 2 bases, J lost 5 bases, and 14 bases lay in between. TCRdb re-called the 5' RACE reads through MiXCR, storing one row per CDR3 protein. The sample lists roughly 88,000 distinct CDR3 sequences; under 4.5% were seen once. Study-level points and caveats: Phylogenetically, 18 of 34 multiple sclerosis patients' repertoires fell into one related-CDR3 cluster, a possible signature.

The chain employs TRBV15 and TRBJ2-3; D possibly corresponds to TRBD1 (6 bases). Material: PBMCs. The sequence derives from a woman aged 45-65 years with multiple sclerosis. CDR3 loop: CATSRRTLGGDTQYF. The CDR3 DNA sequence: TGTGCCACCAGCAGAAGAACACTAGGGGGAGATACGCAGTATTTT.